The rows below give T cell receptor beta chains drawn from one sample of a study of blood T cell repertoires in COVID-19. Assay: immunoSEQ multiplex PCR; the TCRdb copy retains only in-frame clones and omits some. The sample lists under 250,000 clones, roughly 85% seen once, with 2.5% to 3.5% in the top ten. Sequencing was carried out using peripheral blood. Every receptor here comes from a man aged 50-60 years who had recovered from COVID-19. Both conserved end residues are trimmed from each CDR3. Clone size is given for some rows only: seen once, a few or many times, or a class if the clone is expanded.

j_gene: TRBJ2-7; abundance: NA; len: 13; v_gene: TRBV3-1/TRBV3-2; CDR3aa: ASSQGSVFSYEQY
j_gene: TRBJ1-5; abundance: NA; len: 11; v_gene: TRBV6-2/TRBV6-3; CDR3aa: ASSLITGQPQH
j_gene: TRBJ2-7; abundance: NA; len: 12; v_gene: TRBV6-6; CDR3aa: ASSRTGSSYEQY
j_gene: TRBJ2-1; abundance: NA; len: 14; v_gene: TRBV10-3; CDR3aa: AISDHGLAGANEQF
j_gene: TRBJ2-5; abundance: NA; len: 14; v_gene: TRBV19; CDR3aa: ASSRTRTGGGETQY
j_gene: TRBJ2-1; abundance: NA; len: 13; v_gene: TRBV6-5; CDR3aa: ASSPSGSRYNEQF
j_gene: TRBJ2-7; abundance: NA; len: 10; v_gene: TRBV29-1; CDR3aa: SVELADYEQY
j_gene: TRBJ1-6; abundance: NA; len: 12; v_gene: TRBV5-8; CDR3aa: ASSKTVNNSPLH
j_gene: TRBJ2-1; abundance: NA; len: 12; v_gene: TRBV29-1; CDR3aa: SVGGLAGHNEQF
j_gene: TRBJ2-2; abundance: NA; len: 13; v_gene: TRBV6-6; CDR3aa: ASSYGTSVKGELF
j_gene: TRBJ2-3; abundance: NA; len: 14; v_gene: TRBV27; CDR3aa: ASSLKAGPYTDTQY
j_gene: TRBJ2-7; abundance: NA; len: 12; v_gene: TRBV5-1; CDR3aa: ASSAGTVIYEQY
j_gene: TRBJ2-1; abundance: NA; len: 14; v_gene: TRBV15; CDR3aa: ATSTRTGGSYNEQF
j_gene: TRBJ2-5; abundance: NA; len: 12; v_gene: TRBV9; CDR3aa: ASSVAGGSETQY
j_gene: TRBJ1-5; abundance: NA; len: 14; v_gene: TRBV7-9; CDR3aa: ASSLGSGGNNQPQH
j_gene: TRBJ2-5; abundance: NA; len: 12; v_gene: TRBV7-9; CDR3aa: ASSLGLAEETQY
j_gene: TRBJ1-1; abundance: few; len: 11; v_gene: TRBV6-6; CDR3aa: ASSRNRGTEAF
j_gene: TRBJ2-3; abundance: NA; len: 12; v_gene: TRBV2; CDR3aa: ASSVSGGSDTQY
j_gene: TRBJ2-1; abundance: NA; len: 15; v_gene: TRBV2; CDR3aa: ASRLGPAGISYNEQF
j_gene: TRBJ2-1; abundance: NA; len: 13; v_gene: TRBV6-6; CDR3aa: ASINGLAGDNEQF
j_gene: TRBJ1-5; abundance: once; len: 11; v_gene: TRBV9; CDR3aa: ASSVGQNQPQH
j_gene: TRBJ2-6; abundance: NA; len: 16; v_gene: TRBV15; CDR3aa: ATSRRQGGFSGANVLT
j_gene: TRBJ2-3; abundance: NA; len: 13; v_gene: TRBV27; CDR3aa: ASSSPGLGTDTQY
j_gene: TRBJ2-7; abundance: NA; len: 11; v_gene: TRBV11-2; CDR3aa: ASSFQGKYEQY
j_gene: TRBJ2-5; abundance: NA; len: 11; v_gene: TRBV10-3; CDR3aa: AISESSLETQY
j_gene: TRBJ2-4; abundance: once; len: 16; v_gene: TRBV7-9; CDR3aa: ASSLDSGTSGGPNIQY
j_gene: TRBJ2-7; abundance: NA; len: 11; v_gene: TRBV27; CDR3aa: ASSRGFSYEQY
j_gene: TRBJ1-2; abundance: NA; len: 11; v_gene: TRBV10-2; CDR3aa: ASRLGTAYGYT
j_gene: TRBJ1-2; abundance: NA; len: 12; v_gene: TRBV11-2; CDR3aa: ASSPITGIYGYT